This passage covers 23 T cell receptor beta chains from one sample sequenced in a study of CD8 T cells in Susac syndrome. The authors reverse transcribed roughly 0.5 to 1 ug RNA with random hexamers. MiXCR, applied by TCRdb to the immunoSEQ multiplex PCR reads, yields one record per CDR3 protein. The sample carries about 300,000 distinct CDR3 sequences, 70% to 90% recorded once. Sequences were obtained from CD8+ T cells from PBMCs. These receptors were obtained from a human donor with multiple sclerosis.

This clonotype was seen only a few times. This CDR3 is CASSLFSGELFF. The CDR3 coding sequence is TGTGCCAGCAGTCTCTTTTCTGGGGAGCTGTTTTTT. The chain uses TRBV12-3 or TRBV12-4 and TRBJ2-2, with no clear D. The V end was cut by 5 bases, the J end by 8 bases, with 9 bases between. The CDR3 sequence is 12 residues long.

The chain carries TRBV20-1 and TRBJ2-1; TRBD2 is a possible D gene (5 bases). This CDR3 is built from 13 residues. Trimming shortened V by 5 bases and J by 8 bases, and 16 bases separated the two germline ends. The V gene's germline CDR1 is DFQATT and CDR2 SNEGSKA (reference sequence). The CDR3 DNA reads as TGCAGTGCTCCAAGCCCGCTGAGGGATGAGCAGTTCTTC. This gives the protein CSAPSPLRDEQFF.

V is TRBV28 and J is TRBJ2-3; perhaps TRBD2 as D (6 bases). The CDR3 totals 15 residues. V was trimmed by 3 bases and J by 0 bases, leaving 10 bases between them. Germline V CDR1 and CDR2: MDHEN, SYDVKM. Here the CDR3 reads CASSLLALSTDTQYF. CDR3 bases: TGTGCCAGCAGTTTGCTAGCGCTGAGCACAGATACGCAGTATTTT.

The J gene is TRBJ2-3, the V gene TRBV2; D unclear. V was cut by 8 bases and J by 0 bases, with 12 bases left in between. CDR3 size: 14 residues. Germline V gene sequence: CDR1 SNHLY, CDR2 FYNNEI. The CDR3 DNA reads as TGTGCCAGCTGGAATCGCCCTAGCACAGATACGCAGTATTTT. Residues: CASWNRPSTDTQYF.

The chain has TRBV6-2 or TRBV6-3 and TRBJ1-5; D unresolved. V dropped 2 bases and J dropped 6 bases, with 14 bases sitting between them. This CDR3 has 15 amino acids. Germline V CDR1 and CDR2: MNHEY, SVGEGT. CDR3 region: CASSYAPILSQPQHF. CDR3 coding DNA: TGTGCCAGCAGTTACGCGCCCATCTTGAGTCAGCCCCAGCATTTT.

The V call is TRBV20-1, the J call TRBJ2-1; tentatively, D is TRBD2 (6 bases). This CDR3 is 14 amino acids long. V shed 3 bases and J shed 0 bases, with 9 bases lying between them. Germline CDR1 reads DFQATT; CDR2 reads SNEGSKA (reference sequence). This chain's CDR3 is CSARGGISYNEQFF. The CDR3 DNA is TGCAGTGCTAGGGGCGGGATCTCCTACAATGAGCAGTTCTTC.

V gene TRBV20-1 combines with J gene TRBJ2-3; D may be TRBD2 (5 bases). The CDR3 runs to 14 residues. Per the germline V gene, CDR1 is DFQATT and CDR2 is SNEGSKA (reference sequence). V was shortened by 6 bases and J by 4 bases, with 17 bases between the two germline ends. The CDR3 reads CSALPDLFPDTQYF. For the CDR3, the DNA is TGCAGTGCCCTTCCGGACTTATTCCCAGATACGCAGTATTTT.

The chain recombines TRBV6-2 or TRBV6-3 with TRBJ1-5; D is uncertain. The CDR3 spans 14 residues. Germline V gene sequence: CDR1 MNHEY, CDR2 SVGEGT. Between the trimmed V and J ends, which lost 4 bases and 3 bases, there was a span of 10 bases. The CDR3 is CASSWTRNNQPQHF. In DNA, the CDR3 is TGTGCCAGCAGTTGGACGAGGAACAATCAGCCCCAGCATTTT.

This clonotype is a singleton in its sample. The chain employs TRBV12-3 or TRBV12-4 and TRBJ1-5, with D possibly being TRBD1 (5 bases). The CDR3 is made up of 13 amino acids. The V and J ends lost 7 bases and 4 bases respectively, with 11 bases between them. CDR3 sequence (DNA): TGTGCCAGCACTATGGGACCTAATCAGCCCCAGCATTTT. This translates into CASTMGPNQPQHF.

V and J are TRBV6-2 or TRBV6-3 and TRBJ2-2, with D unclear. This CDR3 contains 11 residues. Trimming removed 7 bases at V and 5 bases at J, with 5 bases between. CDR1 MNHEY and CDR2 SVGEGT come from the germline V gene. CDR3 in DNA: TGTGCCAGCACCCAAACCGGGGAGCTGTTTTTT. Translated, it gives CASTQTGELFF.

The chain recombines TRBV2 with TRBJ2-3, with 11 nucleotides matching TRBD2. The CDR3 is 14 amino acids. V lost 8 bases, J lost 6 bases, and 7 bases stayed unmatched. Looked up from germline, CDR1 is SNHLY and CDR2 is FYNNEI. This CDR3 is CASRASGGTDTQYF. The CDR3 DNA is TGTGCCAGCCGGGCTAGCGGGGGGACCGATACGCAGTATTTT.

The genes are TRBV12-3 or TRBV12-4 and TRBJ2-7; D unresolved. The CDR3 contains 13 residues. V dropped 6 bases and J dropped 4 bases, with 13 bases sitting between them. CDR3: CASRQTSGYEQYF. The CDR3, as DNA: TGTGCCAGCAGGCAGACCTCGGGTTACGAGCAGTACTTC.

V is TRBV27 and J is TRBJ2-7; 8 bases line up with TRBD1. This CDR3 region has 15 residues. Unmatched junction bases numbered 7, after V lost 5 bases and J lost 1 base. Germline V lookup: CDR1 MNHEY, CDR2 SMNVEV (reference sequence). The CDR3 coding sequence is TGTGCCAGCAGTACCCCCGGGACAGGATCCTACGAGCAGTACTTC. Amino acids: CASSTPGTGSYEQYF.

In this sample, this clonotype turned up once. The rearrangement links TRBV7-9 to TRBJ2-5, with 14 bases lining up with TRBD2. V trimming: 4 bases; J trimming: 0 bases; junction bases outside the gene matches: 4. This CDR3 region has 17 residues. Germline values: CDR1 SEHNR, CDR2 FQNEAQ (reference sequence). The CDR3, as DNA: TGTGCCAGCAGCTCTGGGACTAGCGGGAGTTACCAAGAGACCCAGTACTTC. Amino acid sequence: CASSSGTSGSYQETQYF.

This clonotype was counted only a few times. J is TRBJ2-7 and V is TRBV27, with TRBD1 matching over 8 bases. V dropped 3 bases and J dropped 0; count of bases not matched to a gene: 7. Per germline, CDR1 MNHEY and CDR2 SMNVEV (reference sequence). CDR3 size: 16 residues. The DNA for the CDR3 is TGTGCCAGCAGTTTGGGGACAGGCGACCTCTCCTACGAGCAGTACTTC. Protein product: CASSLGTGDLSYEQYF.

The chain recombines TRBV6-5 with TRBJ2-1, with 7 bases identical to TRBD2. Germline loops: CDR1 MNHEY, CDR2 SVGAGI. V lost 5 bases, J lost 8 bases, and 6 bases stayed unmatched. This CDR3 contains 13 residues. As DNA, the CDR3 is TGTGCCAGCAGTAAAATGGGAGGGTATGAGCAGTTCTTC. Translating gives CASSKMGGYEQFF.

DNA of the CDR3: TGTGCCAGCGGGGGGGCAGGGAACACCATATATTTT. Its protein product is CASGGAGNTIYF. The chain uses TRBV9 and TRBJ1-3; D may be TRBD1 (6 bases). Trimming took off 7 bases at V and 7 bases at J, with 12 bases between the two ends. CDR1 is SGDLS, CDR2 YYNGEE, per germline. The CDR3 totals 12 residues. Combining the CDR3 with reference TRBV9 and TRBJ1-3 gives the whole variable domain DSGVTQTPKHLITATGQRVTLRCSPRSGDLSVYWYQQSLDQGLQFLIQYYNGEERAKGNILERFSAQQFPDLHSELNLSSLELGDSALYFCASGGAGNTIYFGEGSWLTVV.

The chain employs TRBV7-9 and TRBJ2-2; D not resolved. The V and J ends lost 5 bases and 3 bases respectively, with 10 bases between them. The CDR3 contains 14 residues. CDR1 and CDR2 (germline): SEHNR, FQNEAQ (reference sequence). Written as DNA, the CDR3 is TGTGCCAGCAGCCCCGACTCCGACACCGGGGAGCTGTTTTTT. It yields the protein CASSPDSDTGELFF. The full variable domain, rest sourced from reference TRBV7-9 and TRBJ2-2, is DTGVSQNPRHKITKRGQNVTFRCDPISEHNRLYWYRQTLGQGPEFLTYFQNEAQLEKSRLLSDRFSAERPKGSFSTLEIQRTEQGDSAMYLCASSPDSDTGELFFGEGSRLTVL.

This chain connects TRBV12-3 or TRBV12-4 to TRBJ2-6; 7 bases match TRBD2. V dropped 4 bases and J dropped 0; count of bases not matched to a gene: 9. CDR3 length equals 18 residues. The CDR3 loop reads CASSSGLGTISGANVLTF. CDR3 DNA: TGTGCCAGCAGTTCGGGGCTAGGGACTATCTCTGGGGCCAACGTCCTGACTTTC.

CDR3 loop: CASSPDRVSYNEQFF. DNA of the CDR3: TGTGCCAGCAGTCCGGACAGAGTATCCTACAATGAGCAGTTCTTC. The V and J genes are TRBV12-3 or TRBV12-4 and TRBJ2-1; maybe TRBD1 (6 bases). The CDR3 runs 15 residues. V lost 5 bases and J 1 base, leaving 12 bases between the germline ends.

The CDR3 spells CASSQVVSFDTQYF. In nucleotides, the CDR3 is TGCGCCAGCAGCCAAGTTGTGTCTTTCGATACGCAGTATTTT. The chain combines TRBV4-3 with TRBJ2-3, with D uncertain. This CDR3 has 14 residues. Trimming shortened V by 1 base and J by 6 bases, and 11 bases separated the two germline ends. Germline CDR1 and CDR2: LGHNA and YSLEER.

The chain uses TRBV27 and TRBJ2-7, with D hard to call. CDR3 length: 15 amino acids. Germline V CDR1 and CDR2: MNHEY, SMNVEV (reference sequence). V was cut by 2 bases and J by 4 bases, with 15 bases left in between. CDR3 protein: CASSLNSPSFYEQYF. The CDR3 bases are TGTGCCAGCAGTTTAAACAGTCCCTCCTTTTACGAGCAGTACTTC.

V usage is TRBV6-2 or TRBV6-3 and J usage is TRBJ2-7; unclear D gene. V was pared by 2 bases and J by 3 bases, with 5 bases between. The CDR3 is made up of 12 amino acids. CDR1 and CDR2 (germline): MNHEY, SVGEGT. CDR3 region: CASSYASYEQYF. DNA of the CDR3: TGTGCCAGCAGTTACGCCAGCTACGAGCAGTACTTC.